This T cell receptor beta chain came from a study of shared clonotypes between healthy human individuals. On this clone itself: The sample contains more than one DNA sequence encoding this CDR3.

V shed 3 bases and J 7 bases; nucleotides not matched to a gene: 13. CDR3 length: 18 amino acids. The germline V gene encodes CDR1 LGHNA and CDR2 YNFKEQ. Only in-frame clones appear in the TCRdb table, and some are missing; sequencing was by immunoSEQ multiplex PCR. The sample has fewer than 850,000 clones; roughly 96% are singletons. Selected positively for CCR7 and CD45RO-negative, naive CD8 cells excluded terminally differentiated effector memory CD45RA+ cells. The clonotype originates from a man aged 25-40 years in good health. The chain uses TRBV4-2 and TRBJ2-2, with 11 bases lining up with TRBD2. What was sequenced was naive CD8+ T cells sorted from blood. The CDR3 DNA sequence: TGTGCCAGCAGCCACCTCTTAGGACTAGCGGGTGGTGACGGGGAGCTGTTTTTT. Residues: CASSHLLGLAGGDGELFF.